These T cell receptor beta chains were read from a single sample in a study of blood T cell repertoires in COVID-19. Here immunoSEQ multiplex PCR was the method, and the copy in TCRdb shows in-frame clones only, minus some. This table holds more than 85,000 clones, around 80% found once. Material: peripheral blood. These receptors all come from a man aged 60 to 75 with acute or convalescent COVID-19. The conserved cysteine and the conserved F or W are not part of the CDR3 here. Fields, in order: V gene, CDR3 length, clone size, J gene, CDR3 protein. Clone size is stated in some rows and not others, as once, few, many or a class when expanded.

TRBV7-8	18	few	TRBJ1-5	ASSLASLSGTLYSNQPQH
TRBV3-1/TRBV3-2	14	once	TRBJ1-4	ASSRRVYATNEKLF
TRBV7-2	12	once	TRBJ1-3	ASSQGPSGNTIY
TRBV24-1	14	NA	TRBJ1-4	ATSDWTGGESEKLF
TRBV3-1/TRBV3-2	11	once	TRBJ1-1	ASSRWGDTEAF
TRBV11-2	14	NA	TRBJ1-6	ASSRDRSSFNSPLH
TRBV11-2	14	NA	TRBJ2-2	ASSLSLAANTGELF
TRBV5-6	14	NA	TRBJ2-1	ASSPLGLAGDNEQF
TRBV10-3	11	NA	TRBJ1-2	AISPRGDYGYT
TRBV24-1	16	NA	TRBJ1-3	ATSPTAERTSSGNTIY
TRBV6-2/TRBV6-3	13	NA	TRBJ2-5	ASSYSLGEGETQY
TRBV7-3	11	NA	TRBJ1-2	ASSLQGDYGYT
TRBV30	10	NA	TRBJ1-6	AWGRSGSPLH
TRBV28	14	NA	TRBJ2-7	ASSPMSRTGSYEQY
TRBV5-1	15	NA	TRBJ1-1	ASSFGTGGVMNTEAF
TRBV4-2	15	NA	TRBJ2-1	ASSQEVGTSGYNEQF
TRBV7-9	10	NA	TRBJ1-6	ATSSQGRPLH
TRBV11-2	13	few	TRBJ1-6	ASSLISTGNSPLH
TRBV6-5	11	NA	TRBJ1-6	ATRTDYNSPLH
TRBV6-1	13	NA	TRBJ2-1	ASSDKRGSYNEQF
TRBV28	14	few	TRBJ2-1	ASSPTGTGVHNEQF
TRBV9	11	NA	TRBJ2-7	ASSVGRGDEQY
TRBV5-1	11	NA	TRBJ2-2	ASSPNTGGELF
TRBV5-6	12	once	TRBJ2-4	ASRGWTGKNIQY
TRBV19	12	many	TRBJ1-1	ASSIRQGRPEAF
TRBV5-1	13	NA	TRBJ2-7	ASSLGDTRSYEQY
TRBV5-4	14	few	TRBJ1-2	ASSLGGLGQNYGYT
TRBV19	14	NA	TRBJ1-4	ASSMTRGQPNEKLF
TRBV19	19	NA	TRBJ2-3	ASSKKGGLAGGVGSTDTQY
TRBV7-9	15	NA	TRBJ2-1	ASSLAYQLAGIDEQF
TRBV6-5	13	NA	TRBJ1-5	ASSYSGTGNQPQH
TRBV24-1	15	NA	TRBJ1-4	ATSDLGGGSSNEKLF
TRBV7-6	13	NA	TRBJ2-1	ASSLGSGGAGEQF
TRBV2	13	NA	TRBJ1-5	ASSEQDRVGQPQH
TRBV18	12	NA	TRBJ2-7	ASSRTPGGHEQY
TRBV4-1	13	NA	TRBJ2-1	ASSLRGTGFNEQF
TRBV5-4	15	NA	TRBJ2-5	ASSLGAGTGERETQY
TRBV7-2	13	NA	TRBJ1-5	ASSPGGTGGLAQH
TRBV5-4	13	NA	TRBJ2-1	ASSPGTLSYNEQF
TRBV18	13	NA	TRBJ1-2	ASSPSMEPTAGDT